A selection of T cell receptor beta chains follows, all from one sample in a study of radiation and T cells in renal cell carcinoma. TCRdb's copy holds only in-frame clones and misses some; the assay was immunoSEQ multiplex PCR. The sample has more than 15,000 clones, approximately 48% seen once. This specimen was tumor tissue, taken from a patient whose treatment included radiotherapy and nephrectomy. The receptors here all came from a woman aged 55-69 years with renal cell carcinoma. Each CDR3 is given with its conserved first and last residue. The D gene is left open where the match is weak. Clone size appears in some rows only: once, few, many, or a class for an expanded clone.

NA | TRBJ2-6 | NA | TRBV5-6 | CASSLATGLLLSGANVLTF | TGTGCCAGCAGCTTGGCCACGGGACTTCTTCTATCTGGGGCCAACGTCCTGACTTTC
NA | TRBJ1-2 | NA | TRBV25-1 | CASSAHTSGYTF | TGTGCCAGCAGTGCTCATACTTCTGGCTACACCTTC
NA | TRBJ2-3 | NA | TRBV2 | CATAQGPTDTQYF | TGTGCCACCGCACAGGGACCCACAGATACGCAGTATTTT
medium-sized | TRBJ2-2 | NA | TRBV28 | CASIGQTNTGELFF | TGTGCCAGCATAGGACAGACGAACACCGGGGAGCTGTTTTTT
few | TRBJ2-5 | NA | TRBV7-9 | CASSRGRGTQQETQYF | TGTGCCAGCAGCCGCGGCCGGGGGACTCAACAAGAGACCCAGTACTTC
medium-sized | TRBJ1-3 | TRBD1 | TRBV9 | CASSTSTGKENTIYF | TGTGCCAGCAGCACTTCGACAGGGAAGGAAAACACCATATATTTT
many | TRBJ2-2 | NA | TRBV30 | CAWEVVRYTGELFF | TGTGCCTGGGAGGTGGTCAGATACACCGGGGAGCTGTTTTTT
NA | TRBJ1-6 | NA | TRBV28 | CASSSTVRGSPLHF | TGTGCCAGCAGTTCGACCGTCAGAGGATCACCCCTCCACTTT
NA | TRBJ1-3 | NA | TRBV4-2 | CASSQDLSASGNTIYF | TGTGCCAGCAGCCAGGACCTCTCGGCCTCTGGAAACACCATATATTTT
NA | TRBJ2-7 | TRBD2 | TRBV10-3 | CAISEPTSGLFPEQYF | TGTGCCATCAGTGAGCCTACTAGCGGCCTCTTTCCCGAGCAGTACTTC
NA | TRBJ1-4 | TRBD1 | TRBV6-5 | CASSYSRGTVNEKLFF | TGTGCCAGCAGTTACTCGAGAGGGACAGTTAATGAAAAACTGTTTTTT